Shown below are 10 T cell receptor beta chains from a single sample sequenced in a study of shared clonotypes between healthy human individuals. In the naive CD8 group, cells lacked CD45RO and were positively selected for CCR7, so terminally differentiated effector memory CD45RA+ cells were left out. Sequencing was performed with immunoSEQ multiplex PCR; in TCRdb, only in-frame clones are kept and a portion is missing. The sample has more than 500,000 clones; approximately 95% are singletons. Sample: naive CD8+ T cells sorted from blood. Receptors were obtained from a woman between 25 and 40 years old in good health.

V gene TRBV19 combines with J gene TRBJ2-1; D is ambiguous. The length of the CDR3 is 14 residues. The germline V and J ends were trimmed by 1 base and 4 bases, with 8 bases remaining between them. Germline values: CDR1 LNHDA, CDR2 SQIVND (reference sequence). CDR3 nucleotide sequence: TGTGCCAGTAGTATAGTGCCGTTATACAATGAGCAGTTCTTC. Protein: CASSIVPLYNEQFF.

The chain is built from TRBV5-1 and TRBJ2-3, with a weak D call TRBD2 (6 bases). CDR1 SGHRS and CDR2 YFSETQ come from the germline V gene. This CDR3 comprises 17 residues. Trimming shortened V by 2 bases and J by 0 bases, and 16 bases separated the two germline ends. CDR3: CASSFRWDFSSTDTQYF. The DNA of the CDR3 is TGCGCCAGCAGCTTTCGGTGGGACTTCTCTAGCACAGATACGCAGTATTTT.

This clone was observed once. The chain joins TRBV6-4 to TRBJ2-7, with TRBD1 matching over 7 bases. CDR1 MRHNA and CDR2 SNTAGT come from the germline V gene. The CDR3 is 14 amino acids. The V gene end was trimmed by 7 bases and the J gene end by 0 bases; junction bases not matched to a gene: 6. CDR3: CASIGQARSYEQYF. CDR3 bases: TGTGCCAGCATCGGACAGGCTCGCTCCTACGAGCAGTACTTC.

This clone was seen a handful of times. The same CDR3 also results from other DNA sequences found in this sample. V gene TRBV28 combines with J gene TRBJ1-1, with no clear D. CDR1 MDHEN and CDR2 SYDVKM come from the germline V gene. V was clipped by 3 bases and J by 5 bases, with 7 bases between them. There are 12 residues in the CDR3. The CDR3 is CASSFARTEAFF. CDR3 DNA: TGTGCCAGCAGTTTTGCGAGGACTGAAGCTTTCTTT.

This clone was recorded a few times. The rearrangement uses TRBV28 and TRBJ1-4; 8 bases match TRBD1. The CDR3 runs to 11 residues. With V trimmed by 5 bases and J by 13 bases, 3 bases remained unmatched. The germline V gene encodes CDR1 MDHEN and CDR2 SYDVKM. The CDR3 DNA is TGTGCCAGCAGTCCCGGACAGGGACTGTTTTTT. Translating it yields CASSPGQGLFF.

The count of this clone is one. This chain joins TRBV28 and TRBJ2-7, with TRBD1 as a possible D gene (6 bases). The length of the CDR3 is 17 residues. Germline V lookup: CDR1 MDHEN, CDR2 SYDVKM. With 2 bases removed from V and 3 bases from J, the gap between germline ends came to 20 bases. The CDR3 nucleotides are TGTGCCAGCAGTTTAGTGCTACCGGGGACAAGCCACTACGAGCAGTACTTC. It encodes CASSLVLPGTSHYEQYF. The entire variable domain, with the rest obtained from reference TRBV28 and TRBJ2-7, is as follows: DVKVTQSSRYLVKRTGEKVFLECVQDMDHENMFWYRQDPGLGLRLIYFSYDVKMKEKGDIPEGYSVSREKKERFSLILESASTNQTSMYLCASSLVLPGTSHYEQYFGPGTRLTVT.

This chain joins TRBV6-1 and TRBJ2-7; no reliable D call. CDR1 MNHNS and CDR2 SASEGT come from the germline V gene. The V end lost 8 bases, the J end lost 0 bases, and 11 bases lay between the germline ends. CDR3 length: 13 amino acids. Here the CDR3 DNA reads TGTGCCAGCCGGTCGTCAGCCTCCTACGAGCAGTACTTC. This codes for CASRSSASYEQYF.

The V call is TRBV4-2, the J call TRBJ1-5; TRBD1 matches 7 bases. The CDR3 totals 17 residues. With V trimmed by 0 bases and J by 0 bases, 5 bases remained unmatched. Per germline, CDR1 LGHNA and CDR2 YNFKEQ. The chain's CDR3 is CASSQDGQEYSNQPQHF. CDR3 bases: TGTGCCAGCAGCCAAGATGGACAGGAGTATAGCAATCAGCCCCAGCATTTT.

For this clone: This sample includes further DNA sequences coding for the same CDR3. The gene calls are TRBV13 and TRBJ1-2; D not certain. V gave up 0 bases and J gave up 4 bases, with 3 bases separating them. The CDR3 length is 12 residues. Germline loops: CDR1 PRHDT, CDR2 FYEKMQ (reference sequence). CDR3 DNA: TGTGCCAGCAGCTTAGGAGTCTATGGCTACACCTTC. This sequence encodes CASSLGVYGYTF.

The chain carries TRBV10-3 and TRBJ1-5, with D possibly TRBD1 on 6 matching bases. With 10 bases removed from V and 5 bases from J, the gap between germline ends came to 24 bases. CDR1 and CDR2 from the germline V gene are ENHRY and SYGVKD. The CDR3 extends over 16 amino acids. Here the CDR3 reads CATRRPTGTFDQPQHF. DNA of the CDR3: TGTGCCACCAGGAGGCCCACCGGGACATTTGATCAGCCCCAGCATTTT.